This T cell receptor (beta chain) was obtained from a study of blood T cell repertoires in COVID-19. Study context: Whether acute or convalescent, the COVID-19 samples came from the United States, Italy and Spain.

The repertoire was sequenced with immunoSEQ multiplex PCR; TCRdb's copy has only in-frame clones and lacks some. The data contain 53,000 or so clones, roughly 83% of them singletons. V shed 1 base, J shed 3 bases, and the junction held 7 bases outside the gene matches. Germline assignment: CDR1 LNHDA and CDR2 SQIVND (reference sequence). The CDR3 has 16 residues. The source is a man in his 70s with active COVID-19. The chain joins TRBV19 to TRBJ2-3; TRBD2 agrees at 7 bases. The sequenced material came from peripheral blood. The CDR3 coding sequence is TGTGCCAGTAGTATAGGTGGCGGGAGAGGTACAGATACGCAGTATTTT. Protein sequence: CASSIGGGRGTDTQYF.